The TCR beta chain under discussion was sequenced for a study of technical replicates of blood from several donors. Germline loops: CDR1 SGHAT, CDR2 FQNNGV. V trimming: 5 bases; J trimming: 6 bases; junction bases outside the gene matches: 9. The CDR3 sequence is 14 residues long. Sequencing used immunoSEQ multiplex PCR; TCRdb keeps in-frame clones, though not all of them. The sample has approximately 75,000 clones; 97% are singletons. Material: T cells isolated from PBMCs. The V gene is TRBV11-2, the J gene TRBJ2-7, with 8 bases lining up with TRBD2. The sequence was collected from a human donor in good health. The DNA of the CDR3 is TGTGCCAGCAGCCTCCCAGGACTAGCTGGCGAGCAGTACTTC. Translating gives CASSLPGLAGEQYF.